This TCR beta chain originates from a study of blood T cell repertoires in COVID-19. Study overall: Samples taken during acute and convalescent COVID-19 were collected in the United States, Italy and Spain. From T cells, B-cell-depleted T cells, or PBMCs came the material, which was cDNA or gDNA.

Only one count was recorded for this clone. Original analysis: Amplifying reference gene primers gave estimates of nucleated cell counts. The assay was immunoSEQ multiplex PCR, and TCRdb's table has in-frame clones only and misses some. The V and J calls and clone size were taken over from that table, and D and trimming were inferred from the DNA. The sample yields about 84,000 clones, approximately 86% seen once. The V gene lost 1 base and the J gene lost 0 bases, with 5 bases spanning the gap. Germline assignment: CDR1 SGDLS and CDR2 YYNGEE. The CDR3 loop spans 14 amino acids. The rearrangement joins TRBV9 to TRBJ1-3; D call uncertain. The sample consisted of peripheral blood. The sequence was collected from a woman aged 80 or over with acute or convalescent COVID-19. CDR3 sequence (DNA): TGTGCCAGCAGCGTATCCAGCTCTGGAAACACCATATATTTT. Translation gives CASSVSSSGNTIYF.